Each of the 10 T cell receptor beta chains below was sequenced from the same sample in a study of blood T cell repertoires in COVID-19. Sequencing was performed with immunoSEQ multiplex PCR; in TCRdb, only in-frame clones are kept and a portion is missing. The table lists more than 400,000 clones, around 90% of them singletons, with 0.7% in the top ten. The material sequenced was PBMCs or T cells enriched from blood (not recorded which). These receptors were taken from a woman aged 18-29 years who had recovered from COVID-19.

The V gene is TRBV5-1, the J gene TRBJ1-4; D is unclear. The CDR3 length is 15 residues. Trimming removed 4 bases from V and 0 bases from J, with 10 bases in between. The germline gives CDR1 SGHRS, CDR2 YFSETQ. The CDR3 sequence is CASSRGVATNEKLFF. The CDR3 bases are TGCGCCAGCAGCCGCGGGGTGGCAACTAATGAAAAACTGTTTTTT.

The CDR3 sequence is CASSQWDSAGAGYTF. CDR3 nucleotides: TGTGCCAGCAGCCAATGGGACAGTGCCGGGGCTGGCTACACCTTC. V gene TRBV7-2 combines with J gene TRBJ1-2; TRBD1 aligns across 7 bases. V gave up 5 bases and J gave up 7 bases; unmatched junction bases: 13. CDR3 length: 15 residues. CDR1 SGHTA and CDR2 FQGNSA come from the germline V gene.

This chain links TRBV5-6 with TRBJ1-1; a possible D gene is TRBD1 (6 bases). The CDR3 sequence is 14 residues long. Germline loops: CDR1 SGHDT, CDR2 YYEEEE. V was clipped by 5 bases and J by 0 bases, with 11 bases between them. CDR3 bases: TGTGCCAGCAGACGCGGACAGTTGAACACTGAAGCTTTCTTT. It encodes CASRRGQLNTEAFF.

The V gene is TRBV2, the J gene TRBJ1-2; TRBD1 matches 10 bases. Per germline, CDR1 SNHLY and CDR2 FYNNEI. With V trimmed by 4 bases and J by 6 bases, 2 bases remained unmatched. This CDR3 has 13 amino acids. The CDR3 bases are TGTGCCAGCAGTGTGACAGGGGGCAATGGCTACACCTTC. Translated: CASSVTGGNGYTF.

This clone was seen more than once but under ten times. This chain joins TRBV2 and TRBJ1-4; D remains unclear. Between the trimmed V and J ends, which lost 9 bases and 3 bases, there was a span of 11 bases. The CDR3 has 13 residues. The germline CDR1 and CDR2 sequences are SNHLY and FYNNEI. The CDR3 loop reads CASAGAANEKLFF. In DNA, the CDR3 is TGTGCCAGTGCGGGAGCGGCTAATGAAAAACTGTTTTTT.

The CDR3 loop reads CASSQDVGVLYGYTF. The CDR3 DNA sequence: TGTGCCAGCAGCCAAGACGTAGGGGTACTCTATGGCTACACCTTC. The rearrangement joins TRBV3-1 (or the pseudogene TRBV3-2) to TRBJ1-2; TRBD1 might be the D (5 bases). Trimming removed 0 bases from V and 4 bases from J, with 12 bases in between. Germline V gene lookup returns CDR1 LGHDT and CDR2 YNNKEL (reference sequence). The CDR3 length is 15 residues.

CDR3: CASSLEAWTFYGYTF. Here the CDR3 DNA reads TGTGCCAGCAGCTTAGAAGCTTGGACTTTTTATGGCTACACCTTC. The chain uses TRBV7-2 and TRBJ1-2; the D is unclear. Trimming cost V 1 base and J 5 bases, with 14 bases left between them. The germline gives CDR1 SGHTA, CDR2 FQGNSA. The CDR3 sequence is 15 residues long.

The J gene is TRBJ1-6, the V gene TRBV7-9; D unresolved. The CDR3 is made up of 15 amino acids. V lost 2 bases, J lost 6 bases, and 11 bases lay in between. Germline lookup yields CDR1 SEHNR and CDR2 FQNEAQ (reference sequence). In nucleotides, the CDR3 is TGTGCCAGCAGCTTAAGCCCTATCGGTAATTCACCCCTCCACTTT. This encodes CASSLSPIGNSPLHF.

This chain joins TRBV5-1 and TRBJ2-7, with D possibly matching TRBD1 (5 bases). Germline CDR1 reads SGHRS; CDR2 reads YFSETQ. The V end was cut by 0 bases, the J end by 0 bases, with 7 bases between. The length of the CDR3 is 14 residues. The DNA of the CDR3 is TGCGCCAGCAGCTTGGGACAGAGCTCCTACGAGCAGTACTTC. It is translated as CASSLGQSSYEQYF.

The chain combines TRBV6-1 with TRBJ1-5; 8 nucleotides align to TRBD1. Germline lookup yields CDR1 MNHNS and CDR2 SASEGT. The CDR3 is made up of 15 amino acids. The junction had 4 bases not matched to a gene; V was cut back by 3 bases and J by 3 bases. The CDR3, as DNA: TGTGCCAGCAGTGAGACAGGGGCAGACAATCAGCCCCAGCATTTT. Translating gives CASSETGADNQPQHF.